Listed below are T cell receptor beta chains from one sample, sequenced in a study of shared clonotypes between healthy human individuals. Here immunoSEQ multiplex PCR was the method, and the copy in TCRdb shows in-frame clones only, minus some. The sample includes around 500,000 clones, almost 80% of them seen just once. Source material: PBMCs. The source of these receptors is a woman aged 35 to 49 in good health. Some clones in this sample may be carry-over from other donors' samples. Each CDR3 is given with its conserved first and last residue. D genes are given only for firm matches.

v_call: TRBV5-5; j_call: TRBJ1-1; d_call: NA; cdr3_aa: CASSAAGDTEAFF
v_call: TRBV7-7; j_call: TRBJ2-2; d_call: NA; cdr3_aa: CASSPAGGTNTGELFF
v_call: TRBV5-6; j_call: TRBJ2-1; d_call: NA; cdr3_aa: CASSNREVYYNEQFF
v_call: TRBV11-2; j_call: TRBJ2-2; d_call: TRBD2; cdr3_aa: CASSLPGLAGNTGELFF
v_call: TRBV11-2; j_call: TRBJ2-7; d_call: NA; cdr3_aa: CASSHASYEQYF
v_call: TRBV2; j_call: TRBJ1-2; d_call: TRBD1; cdr3_aa: CARPTGGGGYGYTF
v_call: TRBV11-1; j_call: TRBJ2-1; d_call: TRBD2; cdr3_aa: CASSLAGRERGIKQFF
v_call: TRBV5-1; j_call: TRBJ2-4; d_call: TRBD1; cdr3_aa: CASSLVDRDTKNIQYF
v_call: TRBV7-2; j_call: TRBJ2-1; d_call: TRBD2; cdr3_aa: CASSVGLAGDGEQFF
v_call: TRBV7-1; j_call: TRBJ1-5; d_call: NA; cdr3_aa: CASSPPGGQPQHF
v_call: TRBV19; j_call: TRBJ2-7; d_call: NA; cdr3_aa: CASSIQGAEQYF
v_call: TRBV30; j_call: TRBJ2-7; d_call: NA; cdr3_aa: CAWSRAYEQYF
v_call: TRBV25-1; j_call: TRBJ2-7; d_call: TRBD2; cdr3_aa: CASGGGQYF
v_call: TRBV19; j_call: TRBJ1-6; d_call: NA; cdr3_aa: CASSGSPLHF
v_call: TRBV15; j_call: TRBJ1-5; d_call: NA; cdr3_aa: CATGRVGQPQHF
v_call: TRBV28; j_call: TRBJ2-1; d_call: TRBD1; cdr3_aa: CASSSGQVTRIRNEQFF
v_call: TRBV4-2; j_call: TRBJ1-1; d_call: TRBD1; cdr3_aa: CASSQESPGGINTEAFF
v_call: TRBV29-1; j_call: TRBJ1-2; d_call: TRBD1; cdr3_aa: CSVAETGGSGYTF
v_call: TRBV27; j_call: TRBJ2-3; d_call: TRBD2; cdr3_aa: CASSPRTSGGTDTQYF
v_call: TRBV6-4; j_call: TRBJ2-1; d_call: NA; cdr3_aa: CASSATDYNEQFF
v_call: TRBV7-6; j_call: TRBJ2-2; d_call: TRBD2; cdr3_aa: CASMWAGDTGELFF
v_call: TRBV7-8; j_call: TRBJ1-4; d_call: TRBD1; cdr3_aa: CASRETGPTLNNEKLFF
v_call: TRBV28; j_call: TRBJ1-2; d_call: NA; cdr3_aa: CASSINGTPFGYTF
v_call: TRBV4-1; j_call: TRBJ1-3; d_call: TRBD1; cdr3_aa: CASSQDHRTGGTGNTIYF
v_call: TRBV18; j_call: TRBJ1-4; d_call: NA; cdr3_aa: CASSPTGRDEKLFF
v_call: TRBV7-3; j_call: TRBJ2-2; d_call: NA; cdr3_aa: CASSIQGRTGELFF
v_call: TRBV4-3; j_call: TRBJ2-7; d_call: TRBD1; cdr3_aa: CASSQDLETGLHEQYF
v_call: TRBV6-4; j_call: TRBJ2-7; d_call: TRBD2; cdr3_aa: CASSTAASGKLAYEQYF
v_call: TRBV6-5; j_call: TRBJ2-7; d_call: NA; cdr3_aa: CASGREESYEQYF
v_call: TRBV7-7; j_call: TRBJ2-5; d_call: NA; cdr3_aa: CASSIGGVEGETQYF
v_call: TRBV5-1; j_call: NA; d_call: TRBD2; cdr3_aa: CASSSLPGGPYEQYF
v_call: TRBV9; j_call: TRBJ2-2; d_call: TRBD2; cdr3_aa: CASSVAGSGSTGELFF
v_call: TRBV7-6; j_call: TRBJ2-1; d_call: NA; cdr3_aa: CASSLEVLASSYNEQFF
v_call: TRBV7-9; j_call: TRBJ2-5; d_call: TRBD2; cdr3_aa: CASSLAGEGETQYF
v_call: TRBV28; j_call: TRBJ2-1; d_call: NA; cdr3_aa: CASSLSHGAAPQFF
v_call: TRBV19; j_call: TRBJ2-7; d_call: NA; cdr3_aa: CASSTPRNHYEQYF
v_call: TRBV2; j_call: TRBJ1-2; d_call: TRBD1; cdr3_aa: CATTGTVAAYGYTF
v_call: TRBV5-1; j_call: TRBJ1-2; d_call: NA; cdr3_aa: CTSSLEGSNYGYTF
v_call: TRBV20-1; j_call: TRBJ2-3; d_call: NA; cdr3_aa: CSAQGGNPQYF
v_call: TRBV4-3; j_call: TRBJ2-7; d_call: NA; cdr3_aa: CASSQGVREYEQYF
v_call: TRBV28; j_call: TRBJ1-1; d_call: NA; cdr3_aa: CASTELDANTEAFF
v_call: TRBV2; j_call: TRBJ1-3; d_call: TRBD1; cdr3_aa: CASTGNQGGGNTIYF